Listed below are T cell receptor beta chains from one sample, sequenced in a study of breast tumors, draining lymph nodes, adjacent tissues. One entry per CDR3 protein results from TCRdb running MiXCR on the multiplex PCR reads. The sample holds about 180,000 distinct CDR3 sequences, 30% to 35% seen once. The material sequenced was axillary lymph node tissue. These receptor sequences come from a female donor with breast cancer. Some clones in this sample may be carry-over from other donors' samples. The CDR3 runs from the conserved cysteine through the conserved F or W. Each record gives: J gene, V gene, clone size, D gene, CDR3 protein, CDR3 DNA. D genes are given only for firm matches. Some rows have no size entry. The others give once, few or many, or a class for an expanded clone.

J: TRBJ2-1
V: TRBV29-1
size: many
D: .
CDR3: CSVDSPSSYNEQFF
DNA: TGCAGCGTTGATAGCCCAAGCTCCTACAATGAGCAGTTCTTC

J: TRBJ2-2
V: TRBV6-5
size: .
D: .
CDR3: CASSPRWTDSWGPAGELFF
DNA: TGTGCCAGCAGTCCCCGCTGGACAGATTCATGGGGGCCGGCCGGGGAGCTGTTTTTT

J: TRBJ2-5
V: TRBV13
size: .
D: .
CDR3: CASSVSPSDKETQYF
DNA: TGTGCCAGCAGCGTATCGCCTAGCGACAAAGAGACCCAGTACTTC

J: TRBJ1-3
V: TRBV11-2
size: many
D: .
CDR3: CASSLGRSSGNTIYF
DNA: TGTGCCAGCAGCTTAGGGAGAAGCTCTGGAAACACCATATATTTT

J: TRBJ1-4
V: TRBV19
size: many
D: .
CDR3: CASSIQYSNEKLFF
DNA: TGTGCCAGTAGTATACAGTACTCTAATGAAAAACTGTTTTTT

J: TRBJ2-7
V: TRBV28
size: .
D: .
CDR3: CASGDANRVNSLEQYF
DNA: TGTGCCAGCGGCGACGCGAACAGAGTAAACTCCTTAGAGCAGTACTTC

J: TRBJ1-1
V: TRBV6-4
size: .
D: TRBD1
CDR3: CASSPRRQGGLGAFF
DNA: TGTGCCAGCAGCCCTCGTCGACAGGGTGGGTTGGGAGCTTTCTTT

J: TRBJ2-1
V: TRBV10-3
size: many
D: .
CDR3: CAISDQLAGPYNEQFF
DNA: TGTGCCATCAGTGACCAACTAGCTGGCCCCTACAATGAGCAGTTCTTC

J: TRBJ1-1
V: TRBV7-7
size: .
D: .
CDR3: CASSLVKAGVEAFF
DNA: TGTGCTAGCAGCTTAGTAAAGGCGGGAGTTGAAGCTTTCTTT

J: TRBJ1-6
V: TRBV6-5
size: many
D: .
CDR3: CASSYSLDRKNSPLHF
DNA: TGTGCCAGCAGTTACTCGCTCGACAGGAAAAATTCACCCCTCCACTTT

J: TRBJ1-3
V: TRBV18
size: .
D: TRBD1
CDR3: CASSPSGQNSGNTIYF
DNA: TGTGCCAGCTCACCTTCGGGACAGAACTCTGGAAACACCATATATTTT

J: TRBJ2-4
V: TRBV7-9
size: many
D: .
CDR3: CASSLALGAENIQYF
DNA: TGTGCCAGCAGCTTAGCGCTGGGTGCGGAAAACATTCAGTACTTC

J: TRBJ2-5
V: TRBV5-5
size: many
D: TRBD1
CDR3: CASSFSRQGRGETQYF
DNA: TGTGCCAGCAGCTTCTCGAGACAGGGGAGAGGGGAGACCCAGTACTTC

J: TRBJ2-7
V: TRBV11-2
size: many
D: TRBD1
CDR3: CASSFPGTANYEQYF
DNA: TGTGCCAGCAGCTTCCCCGGGACAGCTAACTACGAGCAGTACTTC

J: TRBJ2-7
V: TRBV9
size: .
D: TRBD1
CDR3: CASSVNRGEQYF
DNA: TGTGCCAGCAGCGTAAACAGGGGCGAGCAGTACTTC

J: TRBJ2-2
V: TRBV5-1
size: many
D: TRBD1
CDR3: CASSSPRTGGNTGELFF
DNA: TGCGCCAGCAGCTCGCCCCGGACAGGGGGGAACACCGGGGAGCTGTTTTTT

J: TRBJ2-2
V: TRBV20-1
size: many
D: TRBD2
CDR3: CSARGQGTSGRAGIGELFF
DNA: TGCAGTGCTAGGGGACAGGGAACTAGCGGGAGGGCCGGTATCGGGGAGCTGTTTTTT

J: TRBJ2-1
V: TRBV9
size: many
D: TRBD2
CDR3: CASSVGSGVYNEQFF
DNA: TGTGCCAGCAGCGTAGGTAGCGGGGTATACAATGAGCAGTTCTTC

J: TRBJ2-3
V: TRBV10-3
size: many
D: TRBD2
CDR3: CAVGLAGDTQYF
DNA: TGTGCCGTGGGACTAGCGGGAGATACGCAGTATTTT

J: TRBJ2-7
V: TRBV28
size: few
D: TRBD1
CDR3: CASTPGQGAPEQYF
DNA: TGTGCCAGCACCCCGGGACAGGGGGCGCCCGAGCAGTACTTC

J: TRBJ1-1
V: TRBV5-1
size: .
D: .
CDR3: CASSLAPGTEAFF
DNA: TGCGCCAGCAGCTTGGCCCCAGGTACTGAAGCTTTCTTT

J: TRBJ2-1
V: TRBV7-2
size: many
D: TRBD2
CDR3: CASSISGGGPNEQFF
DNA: TGTGCCAGCAGCATAAGCGGGGGGGGGCCAAATGAGCAGTTCTTC

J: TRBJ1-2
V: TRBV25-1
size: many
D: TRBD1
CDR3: CASSGDSHGYTF
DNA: TGTGCCAGCAGTGGGGACAGTCATGGCTACACCTTC

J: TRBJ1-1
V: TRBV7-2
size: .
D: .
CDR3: CASSLRRQITEAFF
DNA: TGTGCCAGCAGCTTGAGAAGGCAGATCACTGAAGCTTTCTTT

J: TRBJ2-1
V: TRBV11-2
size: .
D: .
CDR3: CASNSWGADQDPHSEQFF
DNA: TGTGCCAGCAACTCATGGGGGGCGGATCAGGATCCGCACAGTGAGCAGTTCTTC

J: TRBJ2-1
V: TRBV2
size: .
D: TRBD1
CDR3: CASSPDRLYNEQFF
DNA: TGTGCCAGCAGCCCGGACAGGCTCTACAATGAGCAGTTCTTC

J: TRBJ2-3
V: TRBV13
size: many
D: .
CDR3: CASSLVRLASDTQYF
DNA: TGTGCCAGCAGCTTAGTGCGGCTAGCGTCAGATACGCAGTATTTT

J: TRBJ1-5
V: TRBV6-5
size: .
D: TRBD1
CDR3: CASSHRGTNQPQHF
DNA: TGTGCCAGCAGTCACAGGGGAACGAATCAGCCCCAGCATTTT

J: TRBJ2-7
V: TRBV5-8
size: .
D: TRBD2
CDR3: CASSYAGTRSYEQYF
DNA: TGTGCCAGCAGCTACGCCGGGACTAGGTCCTACGAGCAGTACTTC

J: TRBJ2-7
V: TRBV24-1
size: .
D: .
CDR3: CATSDLRDGTYEQYF
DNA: TGTGCCACCAGTGACCTACGGGACGGAACCTACGAGCAGTACTTC

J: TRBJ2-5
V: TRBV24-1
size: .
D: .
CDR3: CATSDPRGTQGETQYF
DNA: TGTGCCACCAGTGATCCTCGGGGGACCCAGGGAGAGACCCAGTACTTC

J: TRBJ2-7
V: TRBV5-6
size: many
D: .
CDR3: CASSPLPGAYEQYF
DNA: TGTGCCAGCAGCCCACTCCCCGGGGCCTACGAGCAGTACTTC

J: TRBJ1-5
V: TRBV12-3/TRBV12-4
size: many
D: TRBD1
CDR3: CASSLARGPRQPQHF
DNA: TGTGCCAGCAGTTTAGCCAGGGGGCCAAGACAGCCCCAGCATTTT

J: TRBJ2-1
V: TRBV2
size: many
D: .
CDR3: CASSAGRSYNEQFF
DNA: TGTGCCAGCAGTGCGGGGCGCTCCTACAATGAGCAGTTCTTC

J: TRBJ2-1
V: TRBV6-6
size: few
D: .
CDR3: CASSPTPQSEQFF
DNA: TGTGCCAGCAGTCCGACCCCACAGAGTGAGCAGTTCTTC

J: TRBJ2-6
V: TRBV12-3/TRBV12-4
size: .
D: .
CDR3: CASSWTGNPGANVLTF
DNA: TGTGCCAGCAGTTGGACCGGGAACCCGGGGGCCAACGTCCTGACTTTC

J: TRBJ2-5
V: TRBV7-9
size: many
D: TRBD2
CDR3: CASSSGVSGSVETQYF
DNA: TGTGCCAGCAGCTCAGGGGTTAGCGGGAGCGTCGAGACCCAGTACTTC

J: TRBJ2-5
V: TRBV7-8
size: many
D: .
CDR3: CASSPRETGETQYF
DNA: TGTGCCAGCAGCCCCAGGGAGACCGGAGAGACCCAGTACTTC

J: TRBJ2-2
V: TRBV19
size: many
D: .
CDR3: CASRPGPGELFF
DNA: TGTGCCAGCCGCCCGGGCCCCGGGGAGCTGTTTTTT

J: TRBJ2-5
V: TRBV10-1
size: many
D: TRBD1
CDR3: CAIPGTGEETQYF
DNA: TGCGCCATCCCAGGGACAGGGGAGGAGACCCAGTACTTC

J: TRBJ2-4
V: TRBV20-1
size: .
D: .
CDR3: CSAREGGTTKNIQYF
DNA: TGCAGTGCTAGAGAAGGAGGTACCACCAAAAACATTCAGTACTTC